One and the same sample provided the 26 T cell receptor beta chains below, sequenced in a study of technical replicates of blood from a handful of donors. Sequenced by immunoSEQ multiplex PCR; TCRdb stores in-frame clones only, minus some. The table lists about 18,000 clones, 70% to 85% of them singletons. Sequenced material: PBMCs. The receptors here all came from a human donor in good health. Some clones in this sample may be carry-over from other donors' samples.

The DNA for the CDR3 is TGTGCCAGCAGCGCACGTAGCGGGAGGGAGGCAGATACGCAGTATTTT. Residues: CASSARSGREADTQYF. The V gene is TRBV9, the J gene TRBJ2-3, with 11 nucleotides matching TRBD2. CDR3 size: 16 residues. Per the germline V gene, CDR1 is SGDLS and CDR2 is YYNGEE. V lost 3 bases, J lost 4 bases, and 7 bases stayed unmatched.

The J gene is TRBJ1-4, the V gene TRBV2, with 7 bases matching TRBD1. CDR3 length: 15 residues. The J segment lost 4 bases and the V segment lost 5 bases, leaving 7 bases of the junction unmatched. Germline V CDR1 and CDR2: SNHLY, FYNNEI. The CDR3 DNA sequence: TGTGCCAGCAGTTTAACCGGGACAGTTAATGAAAAACTGTTTTTT. Translating gives CASSLTGTVNEKLFF.

The CDR3 region is CASSETRTGRRSEQFF. The CDR3 nucleotides read TGTGCCAGCAGTGAAACCCGGACAGGGAGGAGAAGTGAGCAGTTCTTC. The chain joins TRBV6-1 to TRBJ2-1, with 8 bases aligning to TRBD1. CDR3 length: 16 amino acids. Germline trimming cut 2 bases from V and 9 bases from J; bases unmatched to any gene: 12. The germline gives CDR1 MNHNS, CDR2 SASEGT.

V usage is TRBV5-1 and J usage is TRBJ2-3, with D possibly TRBD1 on 6 matching bases. The germline V and J ends were trimmed by 4 bases and 4 bases, with 13 bases remaining between them. CDR1 is SGHRS, CDR2 YFSETQ, per germline. The length of the CDR3 is 14 residues. In DNA form, the CDR3 reads TGCGCCAGCAGCGCGCCTGAGGGGGCAGATACGCAGTATTTT. Its protein product is CASSAPEGADTQYF.

The rearrangement uses TRBV5-4 and TRBJ1-1; D is possibly TRBD1 (6 bases). The germline CDR1 and CDR2 sequences are SGHNT and YYREEE (reference sequence). Trimming left V 4 bases short and J 3 bases short, with 16 bases between. The CDR3 runs to 15 residues. CDR3 in DNA: TGTGCCAGCAGCCCATTACAGGGAAGCGACACTGAAGCTTTCTTT. Protein: CASSPLQGSDTEAFF.

This clone has more than one count but fewer than ten. V and J are TRBV29-1 and TRBJ1-1; a weak D match, TRBD1 (5 bases). Looked up from germline, CDR1 is SQVTM and CDR2 is ANQGSEA. The CDR3 is 14 residues long. Trimming cost V 7 bases and J 1 base, with 16 bases left between them. The CDR3 nucleotides read TGCAGCGGACAAGACCGGGGGACGAACACTGAAGCTTTCTTT. It translates to CSGQDRGTNTEAFF.

This chain connects TRBV30 to TRBJ2-1; D uncertain. CDR1 and CDR2 (germline): GTSNPN, SVGIG (reference sequence). This CDR3 has 15 residues. V lost 0 bases to trimming and J lost 4 bases, with 13 bases between them. The CDR3 bases are TGTGCCTGGAGTGTAGCGACGACTTTATACAATGAGCAGTTCTTC. This sequence encodes CAWSVATTLYNEQFF. The variable domain in full, completed from reference TRBV30 and TRBJ2-1, reads SQTIHQWPATLVQPVGSPLSLECTVEGTSNPNLYWYRQAAGRGLQLLFYSVGIGQISSEVPQNLSASRPQDRQFILSSKKLLLSDSGFYLCAWSVATTLYNEQFFGPGTRLTVL.

The chain links TRBV29-1 to TRBJ1-2; 8 bases are a match to TRBD1. CDR3 length: 13 residues. From germline, CDR1 is SQVTM and CDR2 ANQGSEA. V was clipped by 2 bases and J by 6 bases; unmatched bases: 5. CDR3 bases: TGCAGCGTTGAATTGCAGGGGGCTGATGGCTACACCTTC. Translation gives CSVELQGADGYTF.

The chain couples TRBV4-1 to TRBJ2-2; 9 bases line up with TRBD2. The CDR3 runs 18 residues. The trim removed 0 bases at V and 4 bases at J, leaving 9 bases unmatched. Germline V gene lookup returns CDR1 MGHRA and CDR2 YSYEKL. CDR3 DNA sequence: TGCGCCAGCAGCCAAGAATGGGTGTCTAGCGGGGTCACCGGGGAGCTGTTTTTT. It specifies CASSQEWVSSGVTGELFF.

This clone was recorded a few times. The CDR3 nucleotides are TGTGCCAGCAGTACGGGACAGGTCCATGGCTACACCTTC. Protein product: CASSTGQVHGYTF. The chain carries TRBV27 and TRBJ1-2, with 8 nucleotides matching TRBD1. The CDR3 has 13 amino acids. Per the germline V gene, CDR1 is MNHEY and CDR2 is SMNVEV (reference sequence). The V gene end was trimmed by 5 bases and the J gene end by 6 bases; junction bases not matched to a gene: 5.

The chain has TRBV5-1 and TRBJ1-1; the D gene is possibly TRBD1 (5 bases). The length of the CDR3 is 14 residues. Germline assignment: CDR1 SGHRS and CDR2 YFSETQ. Trimming removed 5 bases from V and 2 bases from J, with 13 bases in between. The CDR3 reads CASRLQTGNTEAFF. The CDR3 DNA follows: TGCGCCAGCAGACTCCAAACAGGAAACACTGAAGCTTTCTTT.

The chain combines TRBV5-4 with TRBJ1-1; weak D call: TRBD1 (5 bases). Trimming cost V 5 bases and J 2 bases, with 16 bases left between them. Germline CDR1 SGHNT, CDR2 YYREEE (reference sequence). There are 15 residues in the CDR3. This chain's CDR3 is CASSPRGGGNTEAFF. CDR3 nucleotides: TGTGCCAGCAGTCCCCGGGGCGGGGGAAACACTGAAGCTTTCTTT.

The chain employs TRBV6-1 and TRBJ1-6; 7 bases agree with TRBD1. Germline V CDR1 and CDR2: MNHNS, SASEGT. J was trimmed by 9 bases and V by 0 bases; bases with no gene match: 8. The CDR3 consists of 16 residues. CDR3 residues: CASSEAEGAGGSPLHF. The CDR3 DNA reads as TGTGCCAGCAGTGAAGCGGAGGGGGCTGGTGGTTCACCCCTCCACTTT.

This rearrangement joins TRBV30 to TRBJ2-1; D might be TRBD2 (6 bases). The CDR3 loop spans 9 amino acids. CDR1 is GTSNPN and CDR2 is SVGIG in the germline V gene (reference sequence). V was clipped by 8 bases and J by 10 bases, with 9 bases between them. CDR3 residues: CAAGGEQFF. DNA for the CDR3: TGTGCCGCTGGGGGGGAGCAGTTCTTC.

The chain links TRBV5-8 to TRBJ2-7; TRBD1 is a possible D gene (6 bases). The CDR3 sequence is 15 residues long. Germline values: CDR1 SGHTS, CDR2 YDEGEE. V shed 2 bases and J shed 2 bases, with 14 bases lying between them. In DNA form, the CDR3 reads TGTGCCAGCAGCTTAGCAGAGCCAGGGGCCTACGAGCAGTACTTC. Amino acids: CASSLAEPGAYEQYF.

V is TRBV4-2 and J is TRBJ2-7; TRBD1 might be the D (5 bases). CDR3 size: 12 residues. Trimming removed 4 bases at V and 7 bases at J, with 11 bases between. Germline CDR1 and CDR2: LGHNA and YNFKEQ. As DNA, the CDR3 is TGTGCCAGCAGCCCCATAGGGGCGGAGCAGTACTTC. Translating gives CASSPIGAEQYF.

This chain uses TRBV29-1 with TRBJ1-2; 8 bases fit TRBD1. V shed 5 bases, J shed 8 bases, and the junction held 10 bases outside the gene matches. Germline V CDR1 and CDR2: SQVTM, ANQGSEA. The CDR3 length is 13 residues. CDR3: CSVPGAGGWGYTF. The CDR3 nucleotides are TGCAGCGTTCCCGGGGCAGGGGGCTGGGGCTACACCTTC. The full variable domain, its missing parts supplied by reference TRBV29-1 and TRBJ1-2, is SAVISQKPSRDICQRGTSLTIQCQVDSQVTMMFWYRQQPGQSLTLIATANQGSEATYESGFVIDKFPISRPNLTFSTLTVSNMSPEDSSIYLCSVPGAGGWGYTFGSGTRLTVV.

The V call is TRBV18, the J call TRBJ1-4; D possibly corresponds to TRBD1 (5 bases). V lost 1 base and J 8 bases, leaving 8 bases between the germline ends. This CDR3 region has 13 residues. Germline CDR1 and CDR2: KGHSH and LQKENI. The CDR3 nucleotides read TGTGCCAGCTCACCACAGGCAGGGGAAAAACTGTTTTTT. Its translation: CASSPQAGEKLFF. Filled out from reference TRBV18 and TRBJ1-4, the complete variable domain reads NAGVMQNPRHLVRRRGQEARLRCSPMKGHSHVYWYRQLPEEGLKFMVYLQKENIIDESGMPKERFSAEFPKEGPSILRIQQVVRGDSAAYFCASSPQAGEKLFFGSGTQLSVL.

The chain uses TRBV9 and TRBJ2-3; D is ambiguous. Trimming left V 3 bases short and J 5 bases short, with 7 bases between. CDR1 SGDLS and CDR2 YYNGEE come from the germline V gene. CDR3 length: 12 residues. CDR3 sequence reads: CASSASQDTQYF. CDR3 DNA: TGTGCCAGCAGCGCGAGTCAAGATACGCAGTATTTT.

In its sample, this clone was seen once. The chain uses TRBV5-1 and TRBJ2-5; D unresolved. The V gene's germline CDR1 is SGHRS and CDR2 YFSETQ. V lost 3 bases to trimming and J lost 2 bases, with 14 bases between them. This CDR3 comprises 15 residues. The CDR3 loop reads CASSWWSTRQETQYF. Here the CDR3 DNA reads TGCGCCAGCAGCTGGTGGAGTACCCGACAAGAGACCCAGTACTTC.

The V call is TRBV6-1, the J call TRBJ2-1, with TRBD2 matching 9 bases. The length of the CDR3 is 15 residues. Germline values: CDR1 MNHNS, CDR2 SASEGT. With 6 bases clipped from V and 7 bases from J, the junction kept 10 bases outside the gene matches. CDR3 in DNA: TGTGCCAGCAGCTCTGAAGCGGGAGGTTTAAATGAGCAGTTCTTC. This encodes CASSSEAGGLNEQFF.

V usage is TRBV27 and J usage is TRBJ2-5; TRBD1 matches at 9 bases. This CDR3 is 14 amino acids long. V shed 7 bases and J 5 bases; nucleotides not matched to a gene: 8. Germline lookup yields CDR1 MNHEY and CDR2 SMNVEV (reference sequence). CDR3 in amino acids: CASTKTGGWETQYF. In nucleotides, the CDR3 is TGTGCCAGCACTAAGACAGGGGGTTGGGAGACCCAGTACTTC.

The chain carries TRBV28 and TRBJ2-1, with 10 bases identical to TRBD2. Trimming at V came to 2 bases and at J to 4 bases, leaving 2 bases not matched to a gene. The CDR3 has 15 amino acids. Germline V gives CDR1 MDHEN, CDR2 SYDVKM. The CDR3 sequence is CASSLALAGYNEQFF. CDR3 DNA sequence: TGTGCCAGCAGTTTAGCACTAGCGGGGTACAATGAGCAGTTCTTC. The full variable domain, completed using reference TRBV28 and TRBJ2-1, is DVKVTQSSRYLVKRTGEKVFLECVQDMDHENMFWYRQDPGLGLRLIYFSYDVKMKEKGDIPEGYSVSREKKERFSLILESASTNQTSMYLCASSLALAGYNEQFFGPGTRLTVL.

This clone has a single count. The chain couples TRBV4-2 to TRBJ2-5; 9 nucleotides line up with TRBD2. Germline V gene lookup returns CDR1 LGHNA and CDR2 YNFKEQ. The length of the CDR3 is 17 residues. Germline trimming cut 0 bases from V and 2 bases from J; bases unmatched to any gene: 7. CDR3 in DNA: TGTGCCAGCAGCCAAGATTTGGTGGCGGGAGGGCAAGAGACCCAGTACTTC. It codes for CASSQDLVAGGQETQYF.

The chain carries TRBV29-1 and TRBJ2-3; 13 nucleotides agree with TRBD2. The CDR3 is 15 residues long. The ends lost 5 bases at V and 2 bases at J; junction bases unmatched: 4. CDR1 SQVTM and CDR2 ANQGSEA come from the germline V gene. As DNA, the CDR3 is TGCAGCGTTCCGGGACTAGCGGGGCCCACAGATACGCAGTATTTT. This translates into CSVPGLAGPTDTQYF.

The rearrangement links TRBV19 to TRBJ2-2; 7 bases are shared with TRBD2. Trimming at V came to 3 bases and at J to 0 bases, leaving 1 base not matched to a gene. Germline CDR1 is LNHDA and CDR2 is SQIVND (reference sequence). This CDR3 has 15 amino acids. In nucleotides, the CDR3 is TGTGCCAGTAGTATGACTAGCACGAACACCGGGGAGCTGTTTTTT. Amino acid sequence: CASSMTSTNTGELFF.